Below are 20 T cell receptor beta chains sequenced from a single sample in a study of a mutant IDH1 vaccine in newly diagnosed glioma (dated by TCRdb to about 2021). The library relied on the immunoSEQ multiplex PCR assay. TCRdb re-hosts the immuneACCESS table, in-frame sequences only. Its copies lack some clones; in the studies checked, an unresolved V gene accounts for under half of them, and the cause for the rest is not known. This sample gives 85,000 to 100,000 clones in total; about four fifths of them show up just once. Of the sample, roughly 7.1% falls within the top ten clones. Per the publication, the time point label means: baseline, week 1 (first vaccination visit). The treatment or condition label, read with the paper, signifies: pre-vaccination baseline after standard-of-care therapy. The sample was PBMCs, taken from a glioma patient treated with radiotherapy, temozolomide or both. The receptor source for this set is a woman in her forties or fifties with glioma.

The CDR3 reads CASSLVSGEKLFF. The CDR3 DNA is TGTGCCAGCAGCCTGGTGTCGGGTGAAAAACTGTTTTTT. J is TRBJ1-4 and V is TRBV7-2; D is unclear. The germline gives CDR1 SGHTA, CDR2 FQGNSA. Trimming cost V 5 bases and J 7 bases, with 11 bases left between them. This CDR3 spans 13 amino acids. The entire variable domain, with the rest obtained from reference TRBV7-2 and TRBJ1-4, is as follows: GAGVSQSPSNKVTEKGKDVELRCDPISGHTALYWYRQSLGQGLEFLIYFQGNSAPDKSGLPSDRFSAERTGGSVSTLTIQRTQQEDSAVYLCASSLVSGEKLFFGSGTQLSVL.

This clone was found a few times. J is TRBJ1-1 and V is TRBV12-5; D is perhaps TRBD1 (6 bases). CDR3 length: 11 amino acids. Germline values: CDR1 LGHNT, CDR2 FRNRAP. V gave up 6 bases and J gave up 7 bases, with 9 bases separating them. CDR3 coding DNA: TGTGCTAGTGGGTACAGGGTTGAAGCTTTCTTT. Translated, it gives CASGYRVEAFF.

The chain combines TRBV5-6 with TRBJ2-3; unclear D gene. Germline V gene sequence: CDR1 SGHDT, CDR2 YYEEEE. Trimming took off 5 bases at V and 4 bases at J, with 11 bases between the two ends. CDR3 length: 13 amino acids. In nucleotides, the CDR3 is TGTGCCAGCAGTAGAGCACGGGCAGATACGCAGTATTTT. It is translated as CASSRARADTQYF.

This clone was seen just once. This sequence joins TRBV5-1 and TRBJ1-2; D uncertain. The length of the CDR3 is 17 residues. Per the germline V gene, CDR1 is SGHRS and CDR2 is YFSETQ. The V end was cut by 1 base, the J end by 4 bases, with 20 bases between. The DNA of the CDR3 is TGCGCCAGCAGCTTGAACAGCCCAGGATCGACGGTCTATGGCTACACCTTC. This codes for CASSLNSPGSTVYGYTF.

This clone was counted between two and nine times. The rearrangement links TRBV27 to TRBJ2-1, with 7 bases lining up with TRBD1. After removal of 5 bases from V and 8 bases from J, the junction contained 6 bases not matched to a gene. In germline, CDR1 is MNHEY, CDR2 SMNVEV (reference sequence). The CDR3 runs to 13 residues. As DNA, the CDR3 is TGTGCCAGCAGTCGACAGGGCGAGCATGAGCAGTTCTTC. The encoded protein is CASSRQGEHEQFF.

The chain uses TRBV10-3 and TRBJ2-3; weak D call: TRBD2 (6 bases). CDR1 and CDR2 (germline): ENHRY, SYGVKD. V was trimmed by 8 bases and J by 1 base, leaving 16 bases between them. CDR3 length: 15 amino acids. CDR3 amino acids: CAIALGGYGTDTQYF. CDR3 bases: TGTGCCATCGCCCTTGGGGGGTATGGCACAGATACGCAGTATTTT.

The chain joins TRBV14 to TRBJ2-2; 9 positions agree with TRBD1. Germline V gives CDR1 SGHDN, CDR2 FVKESK. V lost 0 bases and J lost 3; bases outside the gene matches: 8. The length of the CDR3 is 18 residues. The CDR3 DNA sequence: TGTGCCAGCAGCCAAGATATTGGGGACAGGGTCGACACCGGGGAGCTGTTTTTT. Its protein is CASSQDIGDRVDTGELFF.

The CDR3 nucleotides read TGTGCCAGCAGCCCGGACAGTGGGTGGAGAGGCTACACCTTC. Translated, it gives CASSPDSGWRGYTF. V is TRBV11-3 and J is TRBJ1-2; TRBD1 might be the D (6 bases). Trimming left V 5 bases short and J 8 bases short, with 18 bases between. Germline lookup yields CDR1 SGHNT and CDR2 YENEEA. The CDR3 consists of 14 residues.

The J gene is TRBJ1-5, the V gene TRBV7-2; D might be TRBD1 (5 bases). The CDR3 extends over 15 amino acids. V was clipped by 3 bases and J by 2 bases, with 11 bases between them. CDR1 SGHTA and CDR2 FQGNSA come from the germline V gene. This chain's CDR3 is CASSLDIRGNQPQHF. CDR3 nucleotides: TGTGCCAGCAGCTTGGACATACGGGGCAATCAGCCCCAGCATTTT.

The CDR3 here is CASRRQAVEGTEAFF. CDR3 in DNA: TGTGCCAGCAGGCGACAGGCCGTGGAGGGCACTGAAGCTTTCTTT. The chain joins TRBV2 to TRBJ1-1, with a tentative D call TRBD1 (6 bases). Trimming shortened V by 6 bases and J by 4 bases, and 18 bases separated the two germline ends. CDR1 and CDR2 (germline): SNHLY, FYNNEI. The CDR3 is 15 amino acids.

This sequence joins TRBV6-5 and TRBJ1-2, with D possibly being TRBD1 (5 bases). CDR1 is MNHEY and CDR2 is SVGAGI in the germline V gene. The CDR3 is 14 residues long. Trimming left V 5 bases short and J 5 bases short, with 15 bases between. CDR3 protein: CASSTAGADYGYTF. The CDR3 region has the DNA TGTGCCAGCAGTACTGCCGGGGCCGATTATGGCTACACCTTC.

The chain recombines TRBV7-8 with TRBJ1-1, with TRBD1 as a possible D gene (5 bases). With 4 bases removed from V and 6 bases from J, the gap between germline ends came to 12 bases. Looked up from germline, CDR1 is SGHVS and CDR2 is FQNEAQ. This CDR3 has 13 residues. CDR3: CASSSFAGSEAFF. DNA of the CDR3: TGTGCCAGCAGCTCCTTCGCAGGGTCTGAAGCTTTCTTT.

The V gene is TRBV5-4, the J gene TRBJ2-1; TRBD2 matches at 9 bases. This CDR3 contains 20 residues. Looked up from germline, CDR1 is SGHNT and CDR2 is YYREEE (reference sequence). V lost 5 bases to trimming and J lost 2 bases; unmatched junction nucleotides: 20. The CDR3 nucleotides read TGTGCCAGCAGTCCGACACCGGGGCTGTTGGGCGGGGGGGCCTACAATGAGCAGTTCTTC. Its translation: CASSPTPGLLGGGAYNEQFF. The full variable domain, in which reference TRBV5-4 and TRBJ2-1 provide the parts outside the CDR3, is ETGVTQSPTHLIKTRGQQVTLRCSSQSGHNTVSWYQQALGQGPQFIFQYYREEENGRGNFPPRFSGLQFPNYSSELNVNALELDDSALYLCASSPTPGLLGGGAYNEQFFGPGTRLTVL.

This chain links TRBV4-3 with TRBJ2-7, with D possibly TRBD2 on 5 matching bases. Germline V lookup: CDR1 LGHNA, CDR2 YSLEER. CDR3 length: 15 amino acids. Trimming left V 0 bases short and J 3 bases short, with 12 bases between. Here the CDR3 DNA reads TGCGCCAGCAGCCAAGAACTAGTTGGTATCTACGAGCAGTACTTC. Its protein is CASSQELVGIYEQYF.

The chain uses TRBV9 and TRBJ2-5; 7 nucleotides match TRBD1. The trim removed 7 bases at V and 2 bases at J, leaving 8 bases unmatched. CDR3 length: 14 residues. Germline V CDR1 and CDR2: SGDLS, YYNGEE. The CDR3 loop is CASGRTGAQETQYF. DNA of the CDR3: TGTGCCAGCGGCAGGACAGGCGCTCAAGAGACCCAGTACTTC. The variable domain in full, with the rest retrieved from reference TRBV9 and TRBJ2-5, is DSGVTQTPKHLITATGQRVTLRCSPRSGDLSVYWYQQSLDQGLQFLIQYYNGEERAKGNILERFSAQQFPDLHSELNLSSLELGDSALYFCASGRTGAQETQYFGPGTRLLVL.

The chain employs TRBV5-1 and TRBJ2-7, with D possibly TRBD2 on 5 matching bases. This CDR3 has 10 residues. V was trimmed by 7 bases and J by 5 bases, leaving 7 bases between them. Germline V lookup: CDR1 SGHRS, CDR2 YFSETQ. The CDR3 sequence is CASRRDEQYF. CDR3 nucleotides: TGCGCCAGCCGGCGGGACGAGCAGTACTTC.

The chain carries TRBV14 and TRBJ1-2; D remains unclear. V was clipped by 0 bases and J by 2 bases, with 16 bases between them. This CDR3 region has 17 residues. Germline CDR1 reads SGHDN; CDR2 reads FVKESK. CDR3 nucleotides: TGTGCCAGCAGCCAAGATAGTCGGACCGGACTAAACTATGGCTACACCTTC. Translated, it gives CASSQDSRTGLNYGYTF.

The chain combines TRBV7-8 with TRBJ1-1; D is undetermined. The CDR3 runs 15 residues. Germline loops: CDR1 SGHVS, CDR2 FQNEAQ. V was shortened by 3 bases and J by 5 bases, with 16 bases between the two germline ends. CDR3 in amino acids: CASSFQLSQETEAFF. CDR3 DNA sequence: TGTGCCAGCAGCTTTCAACTCTCCCAGGAGACTGAAGCTTTCTTT.

This rearrangement joins TRBV6-6 to TRBJ1-2; maybe TRBD1 (6 bases). Deletions cut 5 bases from V and 7 bases from J, with 17 bases between. From germline, CDR1 is MNHNY and CDR2 SVGAGI (reference sequence). This CDR3 comprises 14 residues. CDR3 bases: TGTGCCAGCAGTACCTCAGGGGTCGGTGCTGGCTACACCTTC. As protein: CASSTSGVGAGYTF.

The table lists this clone with a count of one. The V and J genes are TRBV6-6 and TRBJ2-1, with 9 bases fitting TRBD2. Trimming at V came to 7 bases and at J to 0 bases, leaving 4 bases not matched to a gene. The CDR3 is 15 residues long. Germline CDR1 MNHNY, CDR2 SVGAGI (reference sequence). The CDR3 is CASTPGLASYNEQFF. CDR3 sequence (DNA): TGTGCCAGCACCCCGGGACTAGCCTCCTACAATGAGCAGTTCTTC.